Listed below are T cell receptor beta chains from one sample, sequenced in a study of esophageal squamous cell carcinoma under preoperative chemotherapy. TCRdb re-called the PCR reads with MiXCR, one entry per CDR3 protein. The data show around 30,000 distinct CDR3 sequences, around 49% seen once. The biological material was taken from a patient given preoperative chemotherapy. All receptors derive from a human donor with esophageal squamous cell carcinoma. The donor label of this sample is uncertain. Both conserved end residues are part of each CDR3. The order of the fields is J gene, clone size, D gene, V gene, CDR3 DNA, CDR3 protein. A D gene is named only where the DNA matches it firmly. Size is stated for part of the rows, as once, few or many counts, or as a class when the clone is expanded.

J gene: TRBJ2-5
clone size: .
D gene: .
V gene: TRBV12-3/TRBV12-4
CDR3 DNA: TGTGCCAGCAGTGGAGGGGGGTTCGGGACCCAGTACTTC
CDR3 protein: CASSGGGFGTQYF

J gene: TRBJ2-4
clone size: .
D gene: .
V gene: TRBV12-3/TRBV12-4
CDR3 DNA: TGTGCCACGCTGTCTAGCGCCAAAGATACGCAGTACTTC
CDR3 protein: CATLSSAKDTQYF

J gene: TRBJ1-1
clone size: few
D gene: .
V gene: TRBV6-1
CDR3 DNA: TGTGCCAGACCAGGGATCGAAACTGAAGCTTTCTTT
CDR3 protein: CARPGIETEAFF

J gene: TRBJ2-1
clone size: few
D gene: .
V gene: TRBV7-2
CDR3 DNA: TGTGCCAGCAGCTTAGCTGCGGGGGCTAATGAGCAGTTCTTC
CDR3 protein: CASSLAAGANEQFF

J gene: TRBJ2-7
clone size: .
D gene: .
V gene: TRBV6-1
CDR3 DNA: TGTGCCAGCAGTGAAGGGGACCGCTACGAGCAGTACTTC
CDR3 protein: CASSEGDRYEQYF

J gene: TRBJ2-7
clone size: .
D gene: TRBD2
V gene: TRBV4-1
CDR3 DNA: TGCGCCAGCAGCCAAGGACTAGCGGGCTCCTACGAGCAGTACTTC
CDR3 protein: CASSQGLAGSYEQYF

J gene: TRBJ2-5
clone size: .
D gene: .
V gene: TRBV11-3
CDR3 DNA: TGTGCCAGCAGCTTACAAGGGGAGAGAGAGACCCAGTACTTC
CDR3 protein: CASSLQGERETQYF

J gene: TRBJ2-3
clone size: .
D gene: TRBD2
V gene: TRBV13
CDR3 DNA: TGTGCCAGCAGCTTAGGTCCTAGCGGGTACACCGGGGCGCAGTTTTTT
CDR3 protein: CASSLGPSGYTGAQFF

J gene: TRBJ2-3
clone size: .
D gene: .
V gene: TRBV12-3/TRBV12-4
CDR3 DNA: TGTGCCAGCAGACGCACAGAGGGAGGAGATACGCAGTATTTT
CDR3 protein: CASRRTEGGDTQYF

J gene: TRBJ2-7
clone size: large
D gene: TRBD1
V gene: TRBV7-3
CDR3 DNA: TGTGCCAGCAGCGCTACAGGGGGTGGGCTGTACGAGCAGTACTTC
CDR3 protein: CASSATGGGLYEQYF

J gene: TRBJ2-7
clone size: few
D gene: TRBD2
V gene: TRBV7-6
CDR3 DNA: TGTGCCAGCAGCTTAGGCGCGGCGGGAGCTAGAAACGAGCAGTACTTC
CDR3 protein: CASSLGAAGARNEQYF